Following are 30 T cell receptor beta chains from one sample sequenced in a study of beta chain features in type 1 diabetes. Overall study results and limits: All four CD4+ subsets of Type 1 diabetes patients contained TCRB CDR3s that were moderately but significantly shorter.

Their antigens remain unidentified. As every portion of the isolated RNA was reverse transcribed, the sequencing read expressed TCRB transcripts. Assay used: immunoSEQ multiplex PCR; TCRdb lists only in-frame clones, some missing. This sample has 300,000 to 450,000 clones; 8.5% to 10% occur once, and the top ten carry 0.55% to 0.75%. Sequenced: central memory CD4+ T cells from blood. The receptors originated from a man younger than 40 with type 1 diabetes.

This clone turned up a few times. J is TRBJ2-7 and V is TRBV7-2, with D tentatively TRBD2 (5 bases). Deletions cut 5 bases from V and 3 bases from J, with 11 bases between. This CDR3 is 13 amino acids long. Germline CDR1 is SGHTA and CDR2 is FQGNSA. CDR3 sequence reads: CASSVDRDYEQYF. In DNA, the CDR3 is TGTGCCAGCAGCGTTGACCGGGACTACGAGCAGTACTTC.

This chain links TRBV19 with TRBJ2-2; 8 bases are a match to TRBD2. The germline CDR1 and CDR2 sequences are LNHDA and SQIVND (reference sequence). J was trimmed by 6 bases and V by 7 bases; bases with no gene match: 7. The CDR3 is made up of 14 amino acids. For the CDR3, the DNA is TGTGCCAGTACTGCGGGAGGAGGGTCCGGGGAGCTGTTTTTT. Amino acid sequence: CASTAGGGSGELFF.

This clone was counted a few times. The chain employs TRBV28 and TRBJ2-5, with 7 nucleotides matching TRBD1. Germline V lookup: CDR1 MDHEN, CDR2 SYDVKM. This CDR3 has 12 amino acids. The V gene end was trimmed by 8 bases and the J gene end by 5 bases; junction bases not matched to a gene: 5. The CDR3 sequence: CASGDRAETQYF. The CDR3 DNA reads as TGTGCCAGCGGAGACAGGGCGGAGACCCAGTACTTC. Using reference TRBV28 and TRBJ2-5 for the parts outside the CDR3, the full variable domain is DVKVTQSSRYLVKRTGEKVFLECVQDMDHENMFWYRQDPGLGLRLIYFSYDVKMKEKGDIPEGYSVSREKKERFSLILESASTNQTSMYLCASGDRAETQYFGPGTRLLVL.

This chain joins TRBV6-5 and TRBJ2-3; D call uncertain. From germline, CDR1 is MNHEY and CDR2 SVGAGI. V dropped 0 bases and J dropped 0 bases, with 10 bases sitting between them. The CDR3 runs 16 residues. The CDR3 DNA sequence: TGTGCCAGCAGTTACTCAACGGGCCCTAGCACAGATACGCAGTATTTT. It specifies CASSYSTGPSTDTQYF.

This rearrangement joins TRBV7-9 to TRBJ1-1; D ambiguous. The CDR3 spans 15 residues. Looked up from germline, CDR1 is SEHNR and CDR2 is FQNEAQ (reference sequence). Trimming cost V 5 bases and J 0 bases, with 13 bases left between them. The CDR3 is CASSLGLGMNTEAFF. DNA for the CDR3: TGTGCCAGCAGCCTAGGGTTGGGGATGAACACTGAAGCTTTCTTT.

This clone was observed a few times. V usage is TRBV5-1 and J usage is TRBJ1-1, with TRBD1 matching over 12 bases. This CDR3 is built from 13 residues. The V and J ends lost 3 bases and 9 bases, in that order; junction bases with no gene match: 3. The V gene's germline CDR1 is SGHRS and CDR2 YFSETQ. The CDR3 DNA sequence: TGCGCCAGCAGCTGGGGACAGGGGGCGCAAGCTTTCTTT. The encoded protein is CASSWGQGAQAFF. Variable domain in full (rest from reference TRBV5-1 and TRBJ1-1): KAGVTQTPRYLIKTRGQQVTLSCSPISGHRSVSWYQQTPGQGLQFLFEYFSETQRNKGNFPGRFSGRQFSNSRSEMNVSTLELGDSALYLCASSWGQGAQAFFGQGTRLTVV.

In this sample, this clone turned up a few times. V and J are TRBV6-6 and TRBJ2-7, with D hard to call. Germline assignment: CDR1 MNHNY and CDR2 SVGAGI (reference sequence). V lost 2 bases to trimming and J lost 2 bases, with 7 bases between them. This CDR3 has 13 residues. The chain's CDR3 is CASSYGVPYEQYF. In DNA, the CDR3 is TGTGCCAGCAGTTACGGGGTCCCCTACGAGCAGTACTTC.

The chain's CDR3 is CASSFGLHSNQPQHF. CDR3 bases: TGTGCCAGCAGCTTCGGACTCCATAGCAATCAGCCCCAGCATTTT. This rearrangement joins TRBV5-5 to TRBJ1-5; the D is unclear. CDR1 is SGHKS and CDR2 is YYEKEE in the germline V gene (reference sequence). V was shortened by 2 bases and J by 0 bases, with 9 bases between the two germline ends. This CDR3 is built from 15 residues.

At least ten counts were recorded for this clone. This chain connects TRBV28 to TRBJ1-2, with D hard to call. The germline V and J ends were trimmed by 4 bases and 3 bases, with 6 bases remaining between them. CDR1 and CDR2 (germline): MDHEN, SYDVKM. CDR3 length: 12 amino acids. DNA of the CDR3: TGTGCCAGCAGTTCCCTTGACTATGGCTACACCTTC. Translation gives CASSSLDYGYTF.

This clone occurred a few times. Distinct nucleotide sequences in the sample also encode this CDR3. The CDR3 DNA follows: TGCGCCAGCAGCACCGGGACTAGCACGTACAATGAGCAGTTCTTC. Protein sequence: CASSTGTSTYNEQFF. J is TRBJ2-1 and V is TRBV5-1, with 9 nucleotides matching TRBD2. This CDR3 comprises 15 residues. Germline values: CDR1 SGHRS, CDR2 YFSETQ. Unmatched junction bases numbered 6, after V lost 4 bases and J lost 4 bases.

The V call is TRBV5-1, the J call TRBJ2-2, with a weak D call TRBD2 (5 bases). CDR1 is SGHRS and CDR2 is YFSETQ in the germline V gene. CDR3 length: 16 amino acids. Trimming stripped 4 bases from V and 1 base from J, with 14 bases between. CDR3 sequence: CASSPTSGGNTGELFF. DNA for the CDR3: TGCGCCAGCAGCCCCACGTCTGGAGGGAACACCGGGGAGCTGTTTTTT.

This rearrangement joins TRBV7-8 to TRBJ2-7; TRBD2 aligns across 7 bases. The CDR3 spans 14 residues. Germline V lookup: CDR1 SGHVS, CDR2 FQNEAQ. With 5 bases clipped from V and 4 bases from J, the junction kept 8 bases outside the gene matches. The CDR3 here is CASSQSTSSYEQYF. Here the CDR3 DNA reads TGTGCCAGCAGCCAATCGACTAGCTCTTACGAGCAGTACTTC.

This clone was counted at least ten times. The V gene is TRBV27, the J gene TRBJ1-3; D might be TRBD1 (6 bases). V lost 5 bases and J 4 bases, leaving 18 bases between the germline ends. This CDR3 comprises 16 residues. Germline V gene data show CDR1 as MNHEY and CDR2 as SMNVEV (reference sequence). CDR3 nucleotides: TGTGCCAGCAGTCCGAAACCCGACAGGCTAGGAAACACCATATATTTT. Translation gives CASSPKPDRLGNTIYF.

The chain recombines TRBV6-5 with TRBJ2-1; 7 nucleotides line up with TRBD1. Germline V gives CDR1 MNHEY, CDR2 SVGAGI. This CDR3 spans 13 amino acids. Trimming cost V 0 bases and J 8 bases; bases outside gene matches: 1. In DNA form, the CDR3 reads TGTGCCAGCAGTTACTCAGGGGGCTATGAGCAGTTCTTC. Its protein is CASSYSGGYEQFF.

The chain's CDR3 is CASSFTSGSYEQYF. The CDR3 DNA follows: TGTGCCAGCAGCTTCACTAGCGGGAGTTACGAGCAGTACTTC. This chain uses TRBV5-4 with TRBJ2-7, with 11 bases matching TRBD2. This CDR3 has 14 residues. V lost 2 bases and J lost 4; bases outside the gene matches: 2. Germline CDR1 SGHNT, CDR2 YYREEE (reference sequence).

This clone came up a few times. The chain recombines TRBV11-1 with TRBJ2-1, with 8 bases matching TRBD1. The CDR3 spans 15 residues. The V and J ends lost 2 bases and 5 bases, in that order; junction bases with no gene match: 5. Germline V lookup: CDR1 SGHAT, CDR2 FQDESV (reference sequence). DNA for the CDR3: TGTGCCAGCAGCTTACAGGGGGCGTTTGACAATGAGCAGTTCTTC. This translates into CASSLQGAFDNEQFF.

The chain couples TRBV18 to TRBJ1-1; the D gene is possibly TRBD1 (6 bases). Germline values: CDR1 KGHSH, CDR2 LQKENI. The CDR3 is 13 amino acids. Trimming cost V 3 bases and J 5 bases, with 10 bases left between them. For the CDR3, the DNA is TGTGCCAGCTCACCGACAGGCTGGACTGAAGCTTTCTTT. Its protein is CASSPTGWTEAFF.

The rearrangement joins TRBV27 to TRBJ2-1; D is possibly TRBD2 (5 bases). The CDR3 loop spans 11 amino acids. The V end was cut by 6 bases, the J end by 11 bases, with 11 bases between. Germline-derived CDR1 and CDR2 are MNHEY and SMNVEV (reference sequence). CDR3 in DNA: TGTGCCAGCAGCCGGGGTGGGAAGCAGTTCTTC. Amino acid sequence: CASSRGGKQFF.

DNA for the CDR3: TGCGCCAGCAGCCAAGAACCAGCAGAAAACTATGGCTACACCTTC. It yields the protein CASSQEPAENYGYTF. The chain couples TRBV4-3 to TRBJ1-2; D is ambiguous. V gave up 0 bases and J gave up 2 bases, with 10 bases separating them. This CDR3 region has 15 residues. The germline V gene encodes CDR1 LGHNA and CDR2 YSLEER.

This clone was counted only a few times. CDR3 residues: CASSLVAGLSNEQFF. In nucleotides, the CDR3 is TGTGCCAGCAGCTTAGTAGCGGGACTGAGCAATGAGCAGTTCTTC. The rearrangement links TRBV7-8 to TRBJ2-1; TRBD2 agrees at 8 bases. The CDR3 consists of 15 residues. V shed 1 base and J 6 bases; nucleotides not matched to a gene: 5. Looked up from germline, CDR1 is SGHVS and CDR2 is FQNEAQ.

This clone showed up just a few times. The V gene is TRBV5-5, the J gene TRBJ1-1; 8 nucleotides align to TRBD1. CDR1 is SGHKS, CDR2 YYEKEE, per germline (reference sequence). The CDR3 is 15 residues long. V dropped 4 bases and J dropped 1; count of bases not matched to a gene: 6. CDR3 DNA: TGTGCCAGCAGCCCGGGACAGGACAGGAACACTGAAGCTTTCTTT. This encodes CASSPGQDRNTEAFF. The full variable domain, its missing parts supplied by reference TRBV5-5 and TRBJ1-1, is DAGVTQSPTHLIKTRGQQVTLRCSPISGHKSVSWYQQVLGQGPQFIFQYYEKEERGRGNFPDRFSARQFPNYSSELNVNALLLGDSALYLCASSPGQDRNTEAFFGQGTRLTVV.

This clone appeared a few times. This sequence joins TRBV6-1 and TRBJ1-1; D not resolved. The CDR3 covers 13 residues. The germline V and J ends were trimmed by 4 bases and 4 bases, with 10 bases remaining between them. CDR1 and CDR2 (germline): MNHNS, SASEGT. CDR3 coding DNA: TGTGCCAGCAGTGCCACTAGAGGCACTGAAGCTTTCTTT. It codes for CASSATRGTEAFF.

This clone was seen more than once but under ten times. The rearrangement uses TRBV7-6 and TRBJ2-7, with TRBD2 matching over 9 bases. CDR3 length equals 15 residues. V shed 2 bases, J shed 4 bases, and the junction held 6 bases outside the gene matches. Germline CDR1 reads SGHVS; CDR2 reads FNYEAQ. The CDR3 sequence: CASSLSAGGTYEQYF. The CDR3 bases are TGTGCCAGCAGCTTATCGGCGGGAGGGACTTACGAGCAGTACTTC.

This clone showed up just a few times. The rearrangement joins TRBV9 to TRBJ2-7; the match to TRBD2 covers 13 bases. Looked up from germline, CDR1 is SGDLS and CDR2 is YYNGEE. The CDR3 length is 14 residues. J lost 4 bases, V lost 4 bases, and 2 bases had no gene match. The CDR3 loop reads CASSWTSGSYEQYF. The CDR3 DNA sequence: TGTGCCAGCAGCTGGACTAGCGGGAGTTACGAGCAGTACTTC.

This clone has just a few counts. The chain has TRBV6-6 and TRBJ1-4; D remains unclear. The CDR3 extends over 14 amino acids. CDR1 is MNHNY, CDR2 SVGAGI, per germline (reference sequence). Deletions cut 0 bases from V and 7 bases from J, with 9 bases between. The CDR3 DNA reads TGTGCCAGCAGTTACTCGGGGATGAGTGAAAAACTGTTTTTT. Its protein is CASSYSGMSEKLFF.

This clone has more than one count but fewer than ten. The V and J genes are TRBV7-9 and TRBJ2-5; 10 bases are a match to TRBD1. This CDR3 has 15 residues. With 1 base clipped from V and 5 bases from J, the junction kept 4 bases outside the gene matches. Germline V CDR1 and CDR2: SEHNR, FQNEAQ (reference sequence). The CDR3 DNA reads as TGTGCCAGCAGCTTAGGACAGGGGGCATGGGAGACCCAGTACTTC. Translating it yields CASSLGQGAWETQYF.

About this clone itself: The conserved phenylalanine or tryptophan is not found at the CDR3 terminus, so this likely reflects a read error. It is unclear where the CDR3 begins or ends on the DNA, so no DNA is shown, and the CDR3 is as TCRdb lists it. The gene calls are TRBV21-1 and TRBJ2-7. TRBV21-1 represents a pseudogene. A total of 13 residues make up the CDR3, ends included. The CDR3 spells CASSKGRIRDPRG.

The chain combines TRBV19 with TRBJ1-5; 9 bases map to TRBD1. Germline V gives CDR1 LNHDA, CDR2 SQIVND (reference sequence). Trimming at V came to 9 bases and at J to 2 bases, leaving 11 bases not matched to a gene. The CDR3 runs 16 residues. CDR3 loop: CASLQGAVNGNQPQHF. In nucleotides, the CDR3 is TGTGCCAGCTTACAGGGGGCAGTTAACGGCAATCAGCCCCAGCATTTT.

The chain recombines TRBV20-1 with TRBJ1-2; D gene ambiguous. The V gene's germline CDR1 is DFQATT and CDR2 SNEGSKA (reference sequence). This CDR3 has 10 residues. Trimming took off 6 bases at V and 8 bases at J, with 10 bases between the two ends. The CDR3 loop reads CSAYTWGYTF. The CDR3 DNA reads as TGCAGTGCCTATACCTGGGGCTACACCTTC.

The chain couples TRBV7-9 to TRBJ1-6; D is ambiguous. Trimming stripped 2 bases from V and 6 bases from J, with 14 bases between. Germline V gene sequence: CDR1 SEHNR, CDR2 FQNEAQ (reference sequence). The length of the CDR3 is 16 residues. The CDR3 loop reads CASSLPWRRGNSPLHF. CDR3 in DNA: TGTGCCAGCAGCTTACCGTGGCGGCGGGGTAATTCACCCCTCCACTTT.